Below, one TCR beta chain is given with its context. Its antigen is unknown. These data come from a study of shared clonotypes between healthy human individuals. Study-wide results and caveats: Investigators collected only blood, and repertoires in tissues likely differ. Shared across several donors were around 5% of the naive CD4 clonotypes. The diversity represented, both genetic and in exposure history, was limited by few donors.

The protocol was immunoSEQ multiplex PCR, while the TCRdb copy is restricted to in-frame clones and leaves out a portion. The table has under 2,500,000 clones, around 95% seen once. The TCR originated in a man aged 18 to 29 in good health. The source material was naive CD4+ T cells sorted from blood. Subset indicated: CD45RA+ positively selected.

The CDR3 protein is CASSFWAGTGRETQYF. In DNA, the CDR3 is TGTGCCAGCAGCTTTTGGGCCGGGACAGGGAGAGAGACCCAGTACTTC. The rearrangement joins TRBV7-9 to TRBJ2-5, with 9 positions matching TRBD1. J was trimmed by 4 bases and V by 3 bases; bases with no gene match: 9. Germline CDR1 reads SEHNR; CDR2 reads FQNEAQ (reference sequence). The CDR3 spans 16 residues.